This T cell receptor beta chain was identified during a study of cytomegalovirus exposure and HLA in healthy donors. 60 Vbeta and 13 Jbeta primers were used in PCR. Method: immunoSEQ multiplex PCR; TCRdb's copy keeps in-frame clones and lacks some. Here the sample spans about 140,000 clones, about four fifths being singletons. V gave up 4 bases and J gave up 0 bases, with 13 bases separating them. Germline CDR1 SGDLS, CDR2 YYNGEE. The CDR3 consists of 15 residues. V is TRBV9 and J is TRBJ1-1; the D gene is possibly TRBD1 (6 bases). This clonotype was sampled from a man aged 40-49 years in good health and CMV-seronegative. The sample taken for sequencing was PBMCs. DNA of the CDR3: TGTGCCAGCAGCTTAATACAGGGCCTGAACACTGAAGCTTTCTTT. This sequence encodes CASSLIQGLNTEAFF.